The entry below describes one T cell receptor (beta chain). This entry is derived from a study of blood T cell repertoires in COVID-19. Turning to the study itself: The United States, Italy and Spain supplied acute and convalescent COVID-19 samples.

Grouping used clinical history reported by participants in a survey and questionnaire. Cohort 3 donors counted as recovered after two negative PCRs, clearance, or resolved symptoms. The CDR3 is 13 amino acids. Trimming left V 1 base short and J 8 bases short, with 11 bases between. Germline V gene lookup returns CDR1 LGHNA and CDR2 YNFKEQ. Study processing details: Reference gene primer amplification gave nucleated cell count estimates. Sequencing used immunoSEQ multiplex PCR; TCRdb keeps in-frame clones, though not all of them. V, J and clone size are those of that table, while D and trimming were read from the DNA. The data contain roughly 330,000 clones, 65% to 90% of them seen just once; the ten biggest clones take up less than 11%.

The clonotype originates from a woman aged 18 to 35 who had recovered from COVID-19. The sequenced sample was PBMCs or T cells enriched from blood (not recorded which). The V gene is TRBV4-2, the J gene TRBJ1-2; D remains unclear. The CDR3 region has the DNA TGTGCCAGCAGCCAAGTGGAGGGCTACGGCTACACCTTC. This translates into CASSQVEGYGYTF.